A selection of T cell receptor beta chains follows, all from one sample in a study of blood T cell repertoires in COVID-19. Data came from immunoSEQ multiplex PCR; TCRdb stores just in-frame clones and leaves some out. The table includes a few hundred thousand clones, approximately 88% detected once. Sequencing was done on a sample of PBMCs or T cells enriched from blood (not recorded which). The receptors derive from a young man who had recovered from COVID-19. CDR3s include the opening cysteine and the closing phenylalanine or tryptophan. The D gene is left open where the match is weak. The listing skips clone size in some rows; elsewhere it reads once, few, many or a size class.

j_gene: TRBJ1-3
abundance: -
v_gene: TRBV30
d_gene: -
CDR3nt: TGTGCCTGGAGTGTACAGGGCCACTCTGGAAACACCATATATTTT
CDR3aa: CAWSVQGHSGNTIYF

j_gene: TRBJ1-2
abundance: -
v_gene: TRBV19
d_gene: TRBD1
CDR3nt: TGTGCCAGTAGTATACCACCTGCCGGGACAGGGGGGAACGCTAACTATGGCTACACCTTC
CDR3aa: CASSIPPAGTGGNANYGYTF

j_gene: TRBJ1-2
abundance: -
v_gene: TRBV19
d_gene: -
CDR3nt: TGTGCCAGTAGCCGAGCACTCAGGGATGGCTACACCTTC
CDR3aa: CASSRALRDGYTF

j_gene: TRBJ1-1
abundance: -
v_gene: TRBV18
d_gene: TRBD1
CDR3nt: TGTGCCAGCTCACCCTCAGGGGGGAGCACTGAAGCTTTCTTT
CDR3aa: CASSPSGGSTEAFF

j_gene: TRBJ2-7
abundance: -
v_gene: TRBV3-1/TRBV3-2
d_gene: -
CDR3nt: TGTGCCAGCAGCCAAGAAGCGCCGGTGGGGGCAACCTACGAGCAGTACTTC
CDR3aa: CASSQEAPVGATYEQYF

j_gene: TRBJ2-3
abundance: -
v_gene: TRBV5-1
d_gene: TRBD2
CDR3nt: TGCGCCAGCAGCACTGGACTAGCGGGGGCCTCAGATACGCAGTATTTT
CDR3aa: CASSTGLAGASDTQYF

j_gene: TRBJ2-3
abundance: -
v_gene: TRBV10-1
d_gene: TRBD2
CDR3nt: TGCGCCAGCAGTGCCGGACTAGCGGGGGGGCAAGATACGCAGTATTTT
CDR3aa: CASSAGLAGGQDTQYF

j_gene: TRBJ2-5
abundance: -
v_gene: TRBV6-2/TRBV6-3
d_gene: -
CDR3nt: TGTGCCAGCAGTCCCCTCCGGGAGACCCAGTACTTC
CDR3aa: CASSPLRETQYF

j_gene: TRBJ2-2
abundance: once
v_gene: TRBV7-9
d_gene: TRBD1
CDR3nt: TGTGCCAGCAGCCCGGACAGGAGGACCGGGGAGCTGTTTTTT
CDR3aa: CASSPDRRTGELFF

j_gene: TRBJ1-4
abundance: -
v_gene: TRBV5-1
d_gene: TRBD1
CDR3nt: TGCGCCAGCAGCCTATCTCCGGGACAGGGGGAAAAACTGTTTTTT
CDR3aa: CASSLSPGQGEKLFF

j_gene: TRBJ1-1
abundance: -
v_gene: TRBV18
d_gene: -
CDR3nt: TGTGCCAGCTCACCACCGGGGGCTGAGGGCACTGAAGCTTTCTTT
CDR3aa: CASSPPGAEGTEAFF

j_gene: TRBJ1-5
abundance: -
v_gene: TRBV18
d_gene: TRBD1
CDR3nt: TGTGCCAGCTCACCGCCGACAGGGGCTCAGCCCCAGCATTTT
CDR3aa: CASSPPTGAQPQHF

j_gene: TRBJ1-2
abundance: -
v_gene: TRBV28
d_gene: TRBD1
CDR3nt: TGTGCCAGCAGTTCCGAACCGGGACAGACGTCCGGTGGCTACACCTTC
CDR3aa: CASSSEPGQTSGGYTF

j_gene: TRBJ2-3
abundance: -
v_gene: TRBV21-1
d_gene: -
CDR3nt: TGTGCCAGCAGCAGGGGGGACAGGGGAATCCTCACAGATACGCAGTATTTT
CDR3aa: CASSRGDRGILTDTQYF

j_gene: TRBJ2-7
abundance: -
v_gene: TRBV2
d_gene: -
CDR3nt: TGTGCCAGCAGTGCTAGCGAGCAGTACTTC
CDR3aa: CASSASEQYF